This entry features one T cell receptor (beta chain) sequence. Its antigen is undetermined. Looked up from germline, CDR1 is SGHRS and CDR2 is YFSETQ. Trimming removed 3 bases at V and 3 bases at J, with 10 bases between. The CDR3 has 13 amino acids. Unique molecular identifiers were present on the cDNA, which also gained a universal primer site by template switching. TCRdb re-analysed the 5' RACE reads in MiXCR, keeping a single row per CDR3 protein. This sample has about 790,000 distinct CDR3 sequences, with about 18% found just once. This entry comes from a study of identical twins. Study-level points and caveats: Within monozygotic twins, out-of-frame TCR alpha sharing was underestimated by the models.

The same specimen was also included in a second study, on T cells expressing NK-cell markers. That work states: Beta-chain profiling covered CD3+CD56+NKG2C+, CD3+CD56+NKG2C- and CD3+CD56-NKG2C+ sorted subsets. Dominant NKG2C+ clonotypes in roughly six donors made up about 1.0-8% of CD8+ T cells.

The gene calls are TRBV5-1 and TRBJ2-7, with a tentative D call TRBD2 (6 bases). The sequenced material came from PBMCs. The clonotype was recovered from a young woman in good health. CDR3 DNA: TGCGCCAGCAGCTCCGCGGGGATCTACGAGCAGTACTTC. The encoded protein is CASSSAGIYEQYF. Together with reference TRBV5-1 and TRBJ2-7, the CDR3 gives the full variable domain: KAGVTQTPRYLIKTRGQQVTLSCSPISGHRSVSWYQQTPGQGLQFLFEYFSETQRNKGNFPGRFSGRQFSNSRSEMNVSTLELGDSALYLCASSSAGIYEQYFGPGTRLTVT.